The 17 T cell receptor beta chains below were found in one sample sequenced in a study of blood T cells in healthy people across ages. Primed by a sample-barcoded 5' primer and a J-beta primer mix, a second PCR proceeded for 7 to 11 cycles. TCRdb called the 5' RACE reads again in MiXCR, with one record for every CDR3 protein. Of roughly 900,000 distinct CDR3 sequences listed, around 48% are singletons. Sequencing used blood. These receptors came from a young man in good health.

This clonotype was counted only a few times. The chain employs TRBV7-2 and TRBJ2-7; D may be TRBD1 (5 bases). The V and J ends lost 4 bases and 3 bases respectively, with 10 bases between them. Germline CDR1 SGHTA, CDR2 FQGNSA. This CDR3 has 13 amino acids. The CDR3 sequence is CASSSEQGYEQYF. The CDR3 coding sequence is TGTGCCAGCAGCTCGGAGCAGGGCTACGAGCAGTACTTC.

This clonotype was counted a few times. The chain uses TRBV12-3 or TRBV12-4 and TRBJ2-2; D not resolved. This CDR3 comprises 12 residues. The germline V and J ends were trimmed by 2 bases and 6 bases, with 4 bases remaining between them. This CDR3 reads CASSLPPGELFF. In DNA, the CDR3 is TGTGCCAGCAGTTTACCTCCCGGGGAGCTGTTTTTT.

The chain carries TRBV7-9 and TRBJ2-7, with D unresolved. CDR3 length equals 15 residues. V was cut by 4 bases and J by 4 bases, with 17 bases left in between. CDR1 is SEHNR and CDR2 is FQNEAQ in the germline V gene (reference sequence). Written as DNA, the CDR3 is TGTGCCAGCAGCTCCCCCTCAGCAGACTCATACGAGCAGTACTTC. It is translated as CASSSPSADSYEQYF.

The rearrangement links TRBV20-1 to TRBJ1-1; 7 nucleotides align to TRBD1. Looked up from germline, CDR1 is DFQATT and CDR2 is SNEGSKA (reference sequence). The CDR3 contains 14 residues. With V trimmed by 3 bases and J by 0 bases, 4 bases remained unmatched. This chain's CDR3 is CSASRQGLNTEAFF. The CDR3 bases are TGCAGTGCTAGCAGACAGGGACTGAACACTGAAGCTTTCTTT.

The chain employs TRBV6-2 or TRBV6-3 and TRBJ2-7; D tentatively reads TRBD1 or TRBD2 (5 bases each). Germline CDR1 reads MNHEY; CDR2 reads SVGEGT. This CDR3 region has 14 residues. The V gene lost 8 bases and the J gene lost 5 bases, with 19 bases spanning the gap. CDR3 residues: CASVGLAGVHEQYF. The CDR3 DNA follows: TGTGCCAGCGTGGGGCTAGCAGGAGTCCACGAGCAGTACTTC.

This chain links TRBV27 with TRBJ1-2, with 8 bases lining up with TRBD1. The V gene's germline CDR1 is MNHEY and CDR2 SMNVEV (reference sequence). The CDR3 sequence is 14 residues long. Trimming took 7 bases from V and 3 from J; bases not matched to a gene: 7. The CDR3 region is CASTTAGGYYGYTF. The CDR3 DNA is TGTGCCAGCACCACGGCAGGGGGCTACTATGGCTACACCTTC.

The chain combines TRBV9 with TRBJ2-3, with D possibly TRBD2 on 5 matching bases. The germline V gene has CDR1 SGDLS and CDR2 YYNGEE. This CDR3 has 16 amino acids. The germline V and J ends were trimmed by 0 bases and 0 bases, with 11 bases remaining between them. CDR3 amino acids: CASSVEGRTSTDTQYF. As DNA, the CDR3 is TGTGCCAGCAGCGTAGAGGGCAGGACTAGCACAGATACGCAGTATTTT.

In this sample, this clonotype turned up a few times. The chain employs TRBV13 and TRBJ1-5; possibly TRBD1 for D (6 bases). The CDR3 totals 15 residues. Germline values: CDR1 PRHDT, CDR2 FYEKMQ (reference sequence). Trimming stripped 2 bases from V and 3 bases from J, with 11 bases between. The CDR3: CASSLNRAPNQPQHF. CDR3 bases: TGTGCCAGCAGCTTAAACAGGGCCCCCAATCAGCCCCAGCATTTT.

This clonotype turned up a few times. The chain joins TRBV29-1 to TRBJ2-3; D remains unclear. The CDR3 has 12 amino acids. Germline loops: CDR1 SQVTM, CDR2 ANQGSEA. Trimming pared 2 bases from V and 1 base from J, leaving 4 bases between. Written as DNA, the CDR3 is TGCAGCGTTGAATATGGCACAGATACGCAGTATTTT. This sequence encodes CSVEYGTDTQYF.

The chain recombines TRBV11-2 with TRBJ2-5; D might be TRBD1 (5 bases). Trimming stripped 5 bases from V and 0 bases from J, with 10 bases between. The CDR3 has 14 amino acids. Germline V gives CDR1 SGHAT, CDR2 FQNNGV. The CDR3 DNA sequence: TGTGCCAGCAGCGGGTCAGGGTACCAAGAGACCCAGTACTTC. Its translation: CASSGSGYQETQYF.

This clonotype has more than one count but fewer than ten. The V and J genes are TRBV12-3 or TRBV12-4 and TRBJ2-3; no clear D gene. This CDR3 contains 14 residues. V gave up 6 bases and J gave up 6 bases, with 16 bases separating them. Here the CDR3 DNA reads TGTGCCAGCAGAGGACCGGTCACCTTGGATACGCAGTATTTT. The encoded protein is CASRGPVTLDTQYF.

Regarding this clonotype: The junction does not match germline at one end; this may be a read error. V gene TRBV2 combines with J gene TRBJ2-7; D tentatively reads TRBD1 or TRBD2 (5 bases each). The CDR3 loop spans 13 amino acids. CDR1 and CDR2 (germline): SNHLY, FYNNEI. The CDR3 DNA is TGTGCCAGCAGTGAGGGACGGTCATACGGGCAGTACTTC. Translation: CASSEGRSYGQYF.

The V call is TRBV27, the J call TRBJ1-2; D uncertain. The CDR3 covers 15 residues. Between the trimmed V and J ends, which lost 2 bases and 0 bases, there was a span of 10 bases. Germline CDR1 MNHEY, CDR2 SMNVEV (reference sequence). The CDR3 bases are TGTGCCAGCAGTTTAACCCAGGCAACTAACTATGGCTACACCTTC. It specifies CASSLTQATNYGYTF.

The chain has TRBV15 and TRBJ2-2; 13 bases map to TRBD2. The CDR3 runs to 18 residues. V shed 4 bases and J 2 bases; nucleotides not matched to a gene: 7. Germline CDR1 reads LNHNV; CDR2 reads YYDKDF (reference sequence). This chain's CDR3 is CATSTRTSGGSNTGELFF. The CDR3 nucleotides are TGTGCCACCAGCACCAGGACTAGCGGGGGCTCCAACACCGGGGAGCTGTTTTTT.

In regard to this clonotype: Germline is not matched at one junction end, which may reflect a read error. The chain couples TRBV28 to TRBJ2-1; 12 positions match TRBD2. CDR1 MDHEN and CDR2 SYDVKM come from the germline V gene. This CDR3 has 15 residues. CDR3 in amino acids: CASSSLAGGNNEQFF. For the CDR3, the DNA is TGCGCCAGCAGCAGCCTAGCGGGGGGGAACAATGAGCAGTTCTTC.

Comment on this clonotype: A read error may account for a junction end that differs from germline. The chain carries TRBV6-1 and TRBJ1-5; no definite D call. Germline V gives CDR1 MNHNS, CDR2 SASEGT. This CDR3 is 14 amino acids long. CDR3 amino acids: CVSRRQDSNQPQHF. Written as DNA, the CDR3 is TGTGTCAGCCGGAGGCAGGATAGCAATCAGCCCCAGCATTTT.

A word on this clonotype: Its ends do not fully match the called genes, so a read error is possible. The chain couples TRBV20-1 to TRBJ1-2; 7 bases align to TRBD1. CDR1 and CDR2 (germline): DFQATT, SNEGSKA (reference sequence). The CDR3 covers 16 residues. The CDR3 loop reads CSARVPDRPTNHGYTF. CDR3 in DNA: TGCAGTGCTAGAGTCCCGGACAGGCCGACTAACCATGGCTACACCTTC.